Listed below are T cell receptor beta chains from one sample, sequenced in a study of T-cell reconstitution after alpha-beta-depleted transplantation in children. TCRdb recomputed calls from the PCR reads with MiXCR, one row per CDR3 protein. The sample holds roughly 240,000 distinct CDR3 sequences; approximately 8.9% are singletons and the top ten take 6.3%. Sequenced material: PBMCs, mostly from graft donor cells, taken 180 days after TCRalphabeta/CD19-depleted stem cell transplant. The receptors stem from a male patient younger than 18 who had a stem cell transplant for acute lymphoblastic leukemia, so the T cells may come from the graft donor. Each CDR3 is given with its conserved first and last residue. Fields, in order: clone size, D gene, V gene, J gene, CDR3 protein, CDR3 DNA. A D gene is named only where the DNA matches it firmly. Clone size, where shown, is once, few, many, or a class for clones that have expanded.

many	.	TRBV6-6	TRBJ1-2	CASRPFQGNGYTF	TGTGCCAGCAGACCGTTCCAGGGGAATGGCTACACCTTC
many	.	TRBV9	TRBJ2-3	CASSVTGLTDTQYF	TGTGCCAGCAGTGTGACAGGCCTCACAGATACGCAGTATTTT
many	.	TRBV3-1	TRBJ1-2	CASSQERIAQSYGYTF	TGTGCCAGCAGCCAAGAGAGGATTGCCCAAAGCTATGGCTACACCTTC
many	.	TRBV14	TRBJ1-6	CASRNELLPNSPLHF	TGTGCCAGCAGGAACGAGCTACTACCTAATTCACCCCTCCACTTT
many	.	TRBV13	TRBJ2-5	CASSLRRRETQYF	TGTGCCAGCAGCTTAAGGCGGAGGGAGACCCAGTACTTC
many	.	TRBV7-2	TRBJ1-6	CASSLLRPSSPLHF	TGTGCCAGCAGCCTTCTCAGGCCGAGTAGTCCCCTCCACTTT
many	.	TRBV28	TRBJ2-2	CASNTRSVPNTGELFF	TGTGCCAGCAACACTAGATCCGTACCGAACACCGGGGAGCTGTTTTTT
many	TRBD1	TRBV4-3	TRBJ2-1	CASSQNRGQGYNEQFF	TGCGCCAGCAGCCAAAACAGGGGGCAGGGATACAATGAGCAGTTCTTC
many	TRBD2	TRBV5-1	TRBJ2-1	CASSYTSGGAITYNEQFF	TGCGCCAGCAGCTACACTAGCGGGGGGGCCATCACCTACAATGAGCAGTTCTTC
.	.	TRBV12-3/TRBV12-4	TRBJ2-1	CASNGEVARSYNEQFF	TGTGCCAGCAATGGGGAGGTGGCTAGGTCCTACAATGAGCAGTTCTTC
many	.	TRBV3-1	TRBJ2-7	CASSPRGGSEYEQYF	TGTGCCAGCAGCCCAAGGGGGGGTTCGGAATACGAGCAGTACTTC
many	.	TRBV7-9	TRBJ2-2	CASSLTGPTGELFF	TGTGCCAGCAGCCTCACAGGGCCCACCGGGGAGCTGTTTTTT
.	.	TRBV12-3/TRBV12-4	TRBJ1-4	CASSFRQGNEKLFF	TGTGCCAGCAGTTTCAGGCAGGGTAATGAAAAACTGTTTTTT
many	TRBD2	TRBV20-1	TRBJ2-5	CSARWLAGVQETQYF	TGCAGTGCTAGGTGGCTAGCGGGAGTTCAAGAGACCCAGTACTTC
many	.	TRBV20-1	TRBJ2-3	CSTKLPGPVTDTQYF	TGCAGTACTAAGCTTCCGGGACCAGTCACAGATACGCAGTATTTT
many	.	TRBV5-1	TRBJ2-5	CASALGFREEETQYF	TGCGCCAGCGCCCTAGGGTTCCGGGAAGAAGAGACCCAGTACTTC
many	.	TRBV4-3	TRBJ1-1	CASSQLEEKNTEAFF	TGCGCCAGCAGCCAACTTGAGGAGAAGAACACTGAAGCTTTCTTT
.	.	TRBV5-6	TRBJ1-5	CASSLGPEVNQPQHF	TGTGCCAGCAGCCTGGGACCTGAGGTTAATCAGCCCCAGCATTTT
many	TRBD2	TRBV5-1	TRBJ2-7	CASSLASGGVSYEQYF	TGCGCCAGCAGCTTGGCTAGCGGGGGGGTCTCCTACGAGCAGTACTTC
many	.	TRBV7-9	TRBJ2-2	CASSLEANTGELFF	TGTGCCAGCAGCTTAGAAGCAAACACCGGGGAGCTGTTTTTT
many	.	TRBV20-1	TRBJ2-7	CSARDQRRTVIYEQYF	TGCAGTGCTAGAGATCAAAGACGGACAGTTATTTACGAGCAGTACTTC
.	TRBD1	TRBV6-1	TRBJ1-5	CASSRDSLSNQPQHF	TGTGCCAGCAGTCGGGACAGCCTTAGCAATCAGCCCCAGCATTTT
many	TRBD1	TRBV20-1	TRBJ2-5	CSAWTGGRETQYF	TGCAGTGCTTGGACAGGGGGCCGAGAGACCCAGTACTTC
many	.	TRBV12-3/TRBV12-4	TRBJ2-1	CASSFAKNSSYNEQFF	TGTGCCAGCAGTTTTGCTAAGAACAGCTCCTACAATGAGCAGTTCTTC
few	.	TRBV7-8	TRBJ2-5	CASSLVLGSRETQYF	TGTGCCAGCAGCTTAGTGTTGGGGTCTCGGGAGACCCAGTACTTC
many	TRBD1	TRBV7-9	TRBJ2-7	CASSFTDRGAYEQYF	TGTGCCAGCAGCTTTACCGACAGGGGAGCCTACGAGCAGTACTTC
many	TRBD1	TRBV12-3/TRBV12-4	TRBJ1-6	CASRIGTGESPLHF	TGTGCCAGCAGGATCGGGACAGGGGAATCACCCCTCCACTTT
many	.	TRBV12-3/TRBV12-4	TRBJ1-2	CASSRDGLYGYTF	TGTGCCAGCAGTAGGGACGGACTTTATGGCTACACCTTC
many	TRBD2	TRBV13	TRBJ2-3	CASSFLPGLAGQPDTQYF	TGTGCCAGCAGCTTCCTCCCGGGACTAGCGGGACAGCCAGATACGCAGTATTTT
many	TRBD1	TRBV10-3	TRBJ2-7	CASEDTGALRYEQYF	TGTGCCAGCGAGGATACAGGGGCGCTACGCTACGAGCAGTACTTC
many	.	TRBV6-5	TRBJ2-1	CASSKPYNEQFF	TGTGCCAGCAGTAAACCCTACAATGAGCAGTTCTTC
few	TRBD1	TRBV7-2	TRBJ2-7	CASSFDGTGDYEQYF	TGTGCCAGCAGCTTTGACGGGACAGGGGACTACGAGCAGTACTTC
many	.	TRBV4-3	TRBJ2-3	CASSQGAGLSTDTQYF	TGCGCCAGCAGCCAAGGGGCAGGCCTGAGCACAGATACGCAGTATTTT
many	.	TRBV21-1	TRBJ1-1	CASSKEGTNTEAFF	TGTGCCAGCAGCAAAGAAGGCACGAACACTGAAGCTTTCTTT
many	.	TRBV5-1	TRBJ2-3	CASSDPGGETDTQYF	TGCGCCAGCAGCGATCCCGGGGGTGAAACAGATACGCAGTATTTT
many	TRBD1	TRBV3-1	TRBJ2-4	CASSQLGSRTGSKNIQYF	TGTGCCAGCAGCCAACTCGGTAGTAGGACAGGGAGCAAAAACATTCAGTACTTC
many	.	TRBV28	TRBJ1-3	CASSLCGCRGIGNTIYF	TGTGCCAGCAGTTTATGCGGGTGTCGAGGGATTGGAAACACCATATATTTT
.	TRBD1	TRBV11-3	TRBJ1-5	CATSSGQRGGQPQHF	TGTGCCACCAGCTCGGGACAGAGGGGAGGGCAGCCCCAGCATTTT
.	.	TRBV9	TRBJ2-1	CASSVRWGGDYNEQFF	TGTGCCAGCAGCGTGCGCTGGGGCGGGGATTACAATGAGCAGTTCTTC
.	.	TRBV27	TRBJ2-6	CASSFHISGANVLTF	TGTGCCAGCAGTTTTCATATCTCTGGGGCCAACGTCCTGACTTTC
many	.	TRBV5-1	TRBJ1-1	CASSPTRNTEAFF	TGCGCCAGCAGCCCGACACGGAACACTGAAGCTTTCTTT
many	.	TRBV15	TRBJ1-6	CATSRDRGSKNNSPLHF	TGTGCCACCAGCAGAGACAGGGGATCGAAGAATAATTCACCCCTCCACTTT
many	TRBD1	TRBV7-3	TRBJ2-5	CASSLDRKETQYF	TGTGCCAGCAGCTTGGACAGGAAAGAGACCCAGTACTTC
many	.	TRBV28	TRBJ1-5	CASSFGHGGNQPQHF	TGTGCCAGCAGTTTCGGGCACGGGGGCAATCAGCCCCAGCATTTT
many	.	TRBV5-1	TRBJ2-2	CASSLVPPGELFF	TGCGCCAGCAGCTTGGTCCCGCCCGGGGAGCTGTTTTTT
many	TRBD2	TRBV20-1	TRBJ2-3	CSSRTSGGTQYF	TGCAGTTCCCGGACCAGCGGGGGTACGCAGTATTTT
many	TRBD1	TRBV5-1	TRBJ1-2	CASRWTGRYGYTF	TGCGCCAGCAGGTGGACAGGGAGGTATGGCTACACCTTC
many	TRBD2	TRBV5-1	TRBJ2-7	CASSPPSPITLAGAFYEQYF	TGCGCCAGCAGCCCCCCTTCGCCTATAACTCTAGCGGGAGCCTTCTACGAGCAGTACTTC